The source of this TCR beta chain is a study of CD8+ T cells in alopecia areata. The authors extracted RNA and reverse transcribed it into cDNA as the sequencing template. Libraries were prepared by immunoSEQ multiplex PCR; TCRdb keeps only in-frame clonotypes and omits some of them. The sample has fewer than 70,000 clones; 44% are singletons. The trim removed 3 bases at V and 5 bases at J, leaving 6 bases unmatched. CDR3 size: 16 residues. The V gene's germline CDR1 is LNHDA and CDR2 SQIVND (reference sequence). The source of this sequence is a human donor with alopecia areata. The chain employs TRBV19 and TRBJ2-1; 11 bases map to TRBD2. Specimen: NKG2D-low CD8+ T cells sorted from blood. DNA for the CDR3: TGTGCCAGTAGTATCCCGACTAGCGGGAAAGACAATGAGCAGTTCTTC. This encodes CASSIPTSGKDNEQFF. The full variable domain, in which reference TRBV19 and TRBJ2-1 provide the parts outside the CDR3, is DGGITQSPKYLFRKEGQNVTLSCEQNLNHDAMYWYRQDPGQGLRLIYYSQIVNDFQKGDIAEGYSVSREKKESFPLTVTSAQKNPTAFYLCASSIPTSGKDNEQFFGPGTRLTVL.